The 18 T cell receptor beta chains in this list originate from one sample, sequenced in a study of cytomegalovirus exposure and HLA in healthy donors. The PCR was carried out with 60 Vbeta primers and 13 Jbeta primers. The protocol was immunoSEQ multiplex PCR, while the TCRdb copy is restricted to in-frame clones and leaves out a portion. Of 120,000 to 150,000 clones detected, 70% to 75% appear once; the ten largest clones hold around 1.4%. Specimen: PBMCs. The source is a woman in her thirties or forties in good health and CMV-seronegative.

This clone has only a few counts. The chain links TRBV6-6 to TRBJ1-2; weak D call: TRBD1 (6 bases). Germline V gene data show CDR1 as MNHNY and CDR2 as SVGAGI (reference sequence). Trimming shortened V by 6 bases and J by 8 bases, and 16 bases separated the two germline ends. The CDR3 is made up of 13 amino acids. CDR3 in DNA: TGTGCCAGCAGGCACCGCCAGACAGGAGGCTACACCTTC. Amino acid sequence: CASRHRQTGGYTF.

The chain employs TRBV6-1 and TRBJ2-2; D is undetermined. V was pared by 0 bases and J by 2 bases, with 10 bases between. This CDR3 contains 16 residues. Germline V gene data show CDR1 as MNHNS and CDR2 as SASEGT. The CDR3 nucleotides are TGTGCCAGCAGTGAAGCCGGATACAGAAACACCGGGGAGCTGTTTTTT. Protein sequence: CASSEAGYRNTGELFF.

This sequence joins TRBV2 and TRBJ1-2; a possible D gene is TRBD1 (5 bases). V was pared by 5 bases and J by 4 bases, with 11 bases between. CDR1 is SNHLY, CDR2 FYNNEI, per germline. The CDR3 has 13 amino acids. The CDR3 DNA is TGTGCCAGCAGTCTAGACGGGGGCTATGGCTACACCTTC. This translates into CASSLDGGYGYTF.

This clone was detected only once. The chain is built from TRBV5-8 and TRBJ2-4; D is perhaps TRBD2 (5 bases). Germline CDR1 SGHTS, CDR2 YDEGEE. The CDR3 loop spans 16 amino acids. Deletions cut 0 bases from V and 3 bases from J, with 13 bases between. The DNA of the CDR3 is TGTGCCAGCAGCTTGGATTTCCGGGATAGCAAAAACATTCAGTACTTC. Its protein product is CASSLDFRDSKNIQYF.

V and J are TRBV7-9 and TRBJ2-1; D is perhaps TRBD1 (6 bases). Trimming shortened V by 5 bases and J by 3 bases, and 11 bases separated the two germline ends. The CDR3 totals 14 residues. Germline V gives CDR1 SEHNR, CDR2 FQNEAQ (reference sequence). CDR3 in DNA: TGTGCCAGCAGCACAGGGAACTACTACAATGAGCAGTTCTTC. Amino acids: CASSTGNYYNEQFF.

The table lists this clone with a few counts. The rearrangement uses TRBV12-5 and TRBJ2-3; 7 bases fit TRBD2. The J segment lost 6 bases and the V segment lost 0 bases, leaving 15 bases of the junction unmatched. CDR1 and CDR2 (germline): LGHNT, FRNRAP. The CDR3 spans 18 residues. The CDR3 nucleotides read TGTGCTAGTGGTTTGGTACTGGGGGGGGGACGGCGGCTGGATACGCAGTATTTT. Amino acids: CASGLVLGGGRRLDTQYF.

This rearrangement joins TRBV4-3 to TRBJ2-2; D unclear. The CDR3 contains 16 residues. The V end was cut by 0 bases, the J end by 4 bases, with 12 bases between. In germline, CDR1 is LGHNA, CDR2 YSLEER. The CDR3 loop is CASSQELNRPTGELFF. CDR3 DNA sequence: TGCGCCAGCAGCCAAGAATTAAACAGACCCACCGGGGAGCTGTTTTTT.

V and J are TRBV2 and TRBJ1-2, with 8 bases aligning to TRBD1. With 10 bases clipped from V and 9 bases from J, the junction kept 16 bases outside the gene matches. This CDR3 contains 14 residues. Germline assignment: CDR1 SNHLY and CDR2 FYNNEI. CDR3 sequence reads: CATSLGDRQTRYTF. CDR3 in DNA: TGTGCCACCTCGCTTGGGGACAGGCAAACCCGCTACACCTTC.

The CDR3 bases are TGTGCCAGCAGTCCGACACAGGGGCTAGCCAAAAACATTCAGTACTTC. This codes for CASSPTQGLAKNIQYF. V is TRBV28 and J is TRBJ2-4, with 7 bases identical to TRBD1. V shed 5 bases and J 0 bases; nucleotides not matched to a gene: 7. The CDR3 runs 16 residues. Germline loops: CDR1 MDHEN, CDR2 SYDVKM.

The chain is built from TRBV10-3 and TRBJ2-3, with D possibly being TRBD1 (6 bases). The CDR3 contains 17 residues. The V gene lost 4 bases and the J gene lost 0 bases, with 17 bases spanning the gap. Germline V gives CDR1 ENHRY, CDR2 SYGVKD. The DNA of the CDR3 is TGTGCCATCAGTGGGGCTGACAGGTCCCCTAGCACAGATACGCAGTATTTT. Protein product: CAISGADRSPSTDTQYF.

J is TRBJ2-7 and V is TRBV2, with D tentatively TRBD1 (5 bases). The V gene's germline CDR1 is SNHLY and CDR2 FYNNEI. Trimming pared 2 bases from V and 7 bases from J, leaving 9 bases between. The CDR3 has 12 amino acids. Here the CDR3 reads CASSESGLEQYV. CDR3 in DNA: TGTGCCAGCAGTGAATCAGGGTTGGAGCAGTACGTC.

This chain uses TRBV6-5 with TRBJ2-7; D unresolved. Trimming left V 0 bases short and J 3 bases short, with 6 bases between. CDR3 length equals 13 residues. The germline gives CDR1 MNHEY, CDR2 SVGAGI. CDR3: CASSYSADYEQYF. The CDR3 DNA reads TGTGCCAGCAGTTACTCGGCAGACTACGAGCAGTACTTC.

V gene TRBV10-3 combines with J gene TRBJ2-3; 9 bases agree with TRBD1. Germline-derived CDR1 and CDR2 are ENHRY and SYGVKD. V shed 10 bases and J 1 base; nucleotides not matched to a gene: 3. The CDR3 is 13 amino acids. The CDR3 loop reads CASRDRGTDTQYF. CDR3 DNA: TGTGCCAGCCGGGACAGGGGCACAGATACGCAGTATTTT.

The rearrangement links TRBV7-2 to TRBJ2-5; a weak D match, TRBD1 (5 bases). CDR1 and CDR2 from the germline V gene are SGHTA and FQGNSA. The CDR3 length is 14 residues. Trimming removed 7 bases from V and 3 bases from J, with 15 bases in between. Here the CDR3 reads CASIDLDKEETQYF. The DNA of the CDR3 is TGTGCCAGCATCGACCTGGACAAGGAAGAGACCCAGTACTTC. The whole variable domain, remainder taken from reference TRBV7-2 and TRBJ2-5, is GAGVSQSPSNKVTEKGKDVELRCDPISGHTALYWYRQSLGQGLEFLIYFQGNSAPDKSGLPSDRFSAERTGGSVSTLTIQRTQQEDSAVYLCASIDLDKEETQYFGPGTRLLVL.

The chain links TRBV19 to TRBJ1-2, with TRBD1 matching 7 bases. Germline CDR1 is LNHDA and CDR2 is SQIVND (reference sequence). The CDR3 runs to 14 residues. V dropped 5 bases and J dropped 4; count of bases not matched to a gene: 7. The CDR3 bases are TGTGCCAGTAGTCTGTGGGACAGCGTCTATGGCTACACCTTC. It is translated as CASSLWDSVYGYTF.

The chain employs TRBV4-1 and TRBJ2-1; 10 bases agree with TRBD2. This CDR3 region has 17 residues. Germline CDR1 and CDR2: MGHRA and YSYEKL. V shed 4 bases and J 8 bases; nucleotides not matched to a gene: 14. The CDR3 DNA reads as TGCGCCAGCAGCCCCGGCCTAAGCGGGGGGGCTTTGGATGAGCAGTTCTTC. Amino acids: CASSPGLSGGALDEQFF.

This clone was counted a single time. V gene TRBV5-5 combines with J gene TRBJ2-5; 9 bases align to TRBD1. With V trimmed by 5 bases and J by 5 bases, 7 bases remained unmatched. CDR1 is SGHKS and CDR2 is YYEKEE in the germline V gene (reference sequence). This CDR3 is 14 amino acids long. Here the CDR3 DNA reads TGTGCCAGCAGACCGACAGGGGGTGAGGAGACCCAGTACTTC. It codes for CASRPTGGEETQYF.

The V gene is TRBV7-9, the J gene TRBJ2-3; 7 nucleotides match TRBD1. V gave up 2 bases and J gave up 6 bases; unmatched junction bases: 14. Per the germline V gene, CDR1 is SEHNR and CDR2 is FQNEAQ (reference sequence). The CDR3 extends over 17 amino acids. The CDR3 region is CASSLPQDRLRMDTQYF. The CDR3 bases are TGTGCCAGCAGCTTACCTCAGGACAGGCTCCGAATGGATACGCAGTATTTT.